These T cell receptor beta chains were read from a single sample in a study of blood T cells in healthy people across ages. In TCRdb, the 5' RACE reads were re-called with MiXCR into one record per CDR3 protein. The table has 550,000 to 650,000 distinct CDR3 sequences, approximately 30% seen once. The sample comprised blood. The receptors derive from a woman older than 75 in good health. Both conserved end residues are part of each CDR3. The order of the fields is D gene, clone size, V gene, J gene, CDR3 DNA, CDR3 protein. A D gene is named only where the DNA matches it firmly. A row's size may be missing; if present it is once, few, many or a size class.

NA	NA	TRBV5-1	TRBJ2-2	TGCGCCACCGGGGGGCTGGACACCGGGGAGCTGTTTTTT	CATGGLDTGELFF
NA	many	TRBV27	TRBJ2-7	TGTGCCAGCAGTTTATGGGCAAGCTACGAGCAGTACTTC	CASSLWASYEQYF
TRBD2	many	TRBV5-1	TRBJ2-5	TGCGCCAGCAGCTTCCAGCGGGGGGAGACCCAGTACTTC	CASSFQRGETQYF
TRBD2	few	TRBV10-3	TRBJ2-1	TGTGCCATCGGACGAGCGGGGGGGGACAATGAGCAGTTCTTC	CAIGRAGGDNEQFF
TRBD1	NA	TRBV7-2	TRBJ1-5	TGTGCCAGCAGCCCCGACAGGGGGACATATCGCAATCAGCCCCAGCATTTT	CASSPDRGTYRNQPQHF
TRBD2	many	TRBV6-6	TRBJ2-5	TGTGCCAGCAGTTCCTTAGAACTAGCGGTGTACCAAGAGACCCAGTACTTC	CASSSLELAVYQETQYF
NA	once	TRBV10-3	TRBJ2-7	TGTGCCATCAGTGGCGATCTATGGGGCAGCTCCTACGAGCAGGACTTC	CAISGDLWGSSYEQDF
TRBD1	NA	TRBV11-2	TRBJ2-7	TGTGCCAGCAGCTTAAGCCCGACAGGGCCCTACGAGCAGTACTTC	CASSLSPTGPYEQYF
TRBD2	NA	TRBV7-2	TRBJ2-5	TGTGCCAGCAGCTTAACGGGAGGGCGGGTCATCTACGGGCAGTACTTC	CASSLTGGRVIYGQYF
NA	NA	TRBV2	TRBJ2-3	TGTGCCAGCAGTGTTTTCGGGACCACCGGGGATACACAGTATTTT	CASSVFGTTGDTQYF